Listed here is a single T cell receptor (beta chain). Indicated treatment: randomized to nivolumab then ipilimumab (arm A) or the reverse (arm B). Patients had received no earlier DNA-damaging chemotherapy. This sample was included in a study of sequential checkpoint blockade in melanoma. Produced via immunoSEQ multiplex PCR; TCRdb's table is partial and in-frame only. The profile covers more than 11,000 clones, with approximately 48% appearing a single time and 15% to 20% taken by the ten largest. Germline CDR1 SGHAT, CDR2 FQNNGV. V was cut by 1 base and J by 7 bases, with 13 bases left in between. The CDR3 consists of 15 residues.

Sequenced material: CD8+ T cells sorted from blood (inferred from file names), taken from a patient given nivolumab and ipilimumab in sequence. V and J are TRBV11-2 and TRBJ1-4; D gene uncertain. The clonotype comes from a human donor with melanoma. CDR3 region: CASSLVLGVSEKLFF. Written as DNA, the CDR3 is TGTGCCAGCAGCTTAGTGCTCGGGGTTAGTGAAAAACTGTTTTTT.